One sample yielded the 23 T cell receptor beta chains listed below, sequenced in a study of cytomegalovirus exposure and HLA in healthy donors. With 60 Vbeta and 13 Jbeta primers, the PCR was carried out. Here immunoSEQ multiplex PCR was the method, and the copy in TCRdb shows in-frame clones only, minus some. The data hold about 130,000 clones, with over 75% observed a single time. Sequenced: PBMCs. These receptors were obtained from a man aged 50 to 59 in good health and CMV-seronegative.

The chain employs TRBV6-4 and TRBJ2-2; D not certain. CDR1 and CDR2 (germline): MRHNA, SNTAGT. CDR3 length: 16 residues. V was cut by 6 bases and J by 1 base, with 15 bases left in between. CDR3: CASRRQKRWNTGELFF. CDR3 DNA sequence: TGTGCCAGCAGGCGGCAAAAGAGATGGAACACCGGGGAGCTGTTTTTT.

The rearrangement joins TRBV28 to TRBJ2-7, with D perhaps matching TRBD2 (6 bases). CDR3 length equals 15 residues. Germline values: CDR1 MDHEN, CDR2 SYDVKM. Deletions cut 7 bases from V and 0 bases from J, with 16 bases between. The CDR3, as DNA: TGTGCCAGCACCAGACCCCGGGGGTACTCCTACGAGCAGTACTTC. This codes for CASTRPRGYSYEQYF.

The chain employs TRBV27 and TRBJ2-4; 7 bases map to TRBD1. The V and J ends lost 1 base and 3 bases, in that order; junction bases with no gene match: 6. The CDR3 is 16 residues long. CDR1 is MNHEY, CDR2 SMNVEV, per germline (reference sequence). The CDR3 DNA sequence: TGTGCCAGCAGTTTATACAGGGGTGAGGGCAAAAACATTCAGTACTTC. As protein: CASSLYRGEGKNIQYF.

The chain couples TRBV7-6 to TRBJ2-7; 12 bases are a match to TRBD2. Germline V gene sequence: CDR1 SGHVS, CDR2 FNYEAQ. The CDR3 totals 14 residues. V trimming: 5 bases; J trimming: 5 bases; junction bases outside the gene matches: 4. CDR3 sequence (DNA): TGTGCCAGCAGCCCGACTAGCGGGAGACACGAGCAGTACTTC. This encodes CASSPTSGRHEQYF.

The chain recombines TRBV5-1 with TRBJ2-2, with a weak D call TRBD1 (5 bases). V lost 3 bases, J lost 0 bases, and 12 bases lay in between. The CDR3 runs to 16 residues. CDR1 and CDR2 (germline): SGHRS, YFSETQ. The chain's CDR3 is CASSSARQSNTGELFF. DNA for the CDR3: TGCGCCAGCAGCTCCGCCAGACAGTCGAACACCGGGGAGCTGTTTTTT.

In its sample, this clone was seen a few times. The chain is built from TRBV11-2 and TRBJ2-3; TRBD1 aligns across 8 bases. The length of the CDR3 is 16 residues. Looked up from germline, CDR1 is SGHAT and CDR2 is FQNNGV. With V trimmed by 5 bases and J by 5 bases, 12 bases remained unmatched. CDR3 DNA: TGTGCCAGCAGCACCTTCAGGGGGCGCCGCCTAGATACGCAGTATTTT. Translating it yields CASSTFRGRRLDTQYF.

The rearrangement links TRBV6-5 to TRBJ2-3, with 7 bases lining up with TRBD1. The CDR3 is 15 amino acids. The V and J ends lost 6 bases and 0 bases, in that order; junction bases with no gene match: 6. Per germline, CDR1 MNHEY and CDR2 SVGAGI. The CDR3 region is CASSYRGGSTDTQYF. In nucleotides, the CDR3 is TGTGCCAGCAGCTACAGGGGTGGTAGCACAGATACGCAGTATTTT.

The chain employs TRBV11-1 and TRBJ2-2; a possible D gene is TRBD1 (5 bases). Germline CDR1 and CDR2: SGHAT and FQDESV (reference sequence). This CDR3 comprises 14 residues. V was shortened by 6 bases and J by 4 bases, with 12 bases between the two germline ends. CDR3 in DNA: TGTGCCAGCAGAGAGACAGTTGGCACCGGGGAGCTGTTTTTT. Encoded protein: CASRETVGTGELFF.

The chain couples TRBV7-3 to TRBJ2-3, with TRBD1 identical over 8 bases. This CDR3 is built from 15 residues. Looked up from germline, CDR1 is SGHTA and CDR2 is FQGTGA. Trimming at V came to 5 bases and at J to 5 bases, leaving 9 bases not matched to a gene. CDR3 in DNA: TGTGCCAGCAGCCCGTCACAGGGGGGAGGAGATACGCAGTATTTT. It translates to CASSPSQGGGDTQYF.

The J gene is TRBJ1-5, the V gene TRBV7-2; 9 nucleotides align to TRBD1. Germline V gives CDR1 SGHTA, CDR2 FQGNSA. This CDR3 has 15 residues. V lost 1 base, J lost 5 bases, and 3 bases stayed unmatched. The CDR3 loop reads CASSLGGQGDQPQHF. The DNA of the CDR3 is TGTGCCAGCAGCTTAGGGGGACAGGGTGATCAGCCCCAGCATTTT.

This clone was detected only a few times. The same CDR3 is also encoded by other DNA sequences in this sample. CDR3 sequence: CAISESPGETEAFF. CDR3 bases: TGTGCCATCAGTGAGTCTCCAGGGGAGACTGAAGCTTTCTTT. The chain employs TRBV10-3 and TRBJ1-1; D might be TRBD1 (6 bases). CDR3 size: 14 residues. From germline, CDR1 is ENHRY and CDR2 SYGVKD. Trimming pared 0 bases from V and 5 bases from J, leaving 10 bases between.

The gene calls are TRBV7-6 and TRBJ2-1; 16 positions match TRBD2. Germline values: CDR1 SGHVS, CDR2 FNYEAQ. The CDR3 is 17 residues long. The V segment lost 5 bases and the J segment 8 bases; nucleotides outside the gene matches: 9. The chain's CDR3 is CASSPPGLAGGPHEQFF. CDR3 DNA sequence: TGTGCCAGCAGCCCACCGGGACTAGCGGGAGGGCCCCATGAGCAGTTCTTC.

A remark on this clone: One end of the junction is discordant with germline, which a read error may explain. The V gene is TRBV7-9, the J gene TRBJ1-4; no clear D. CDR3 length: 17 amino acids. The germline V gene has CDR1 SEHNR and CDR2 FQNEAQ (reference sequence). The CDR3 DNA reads TGTTCCAGCAGCTACGATGCCGATAGAGTAACTAATGAAAAACTGTTTTTT. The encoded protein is CSSSYDADRVTNEKLFF.

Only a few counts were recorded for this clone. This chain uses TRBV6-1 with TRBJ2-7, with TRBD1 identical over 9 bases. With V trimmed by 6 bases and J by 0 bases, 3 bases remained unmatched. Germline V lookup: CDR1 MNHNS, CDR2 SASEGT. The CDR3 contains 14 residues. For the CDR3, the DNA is TGTGCCAGCAGATCGGGACAGGGCTCCTACGAGCAGTACTTC. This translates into CASRSGQGSYEQYF.

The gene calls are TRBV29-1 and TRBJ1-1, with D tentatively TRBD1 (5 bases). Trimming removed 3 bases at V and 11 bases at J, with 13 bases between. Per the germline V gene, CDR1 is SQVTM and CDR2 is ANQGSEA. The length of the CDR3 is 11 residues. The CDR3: CSVDPEEGAFF. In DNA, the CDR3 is TGCAGCGTTGACCCAGAGGAGGGGGCTTTCTTT.

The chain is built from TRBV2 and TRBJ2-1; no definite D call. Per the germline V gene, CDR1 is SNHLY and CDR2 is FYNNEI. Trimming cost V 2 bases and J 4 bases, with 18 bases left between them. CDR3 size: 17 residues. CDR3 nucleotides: TGTGCCAGCAGTGAAATGAGATCGAGCGTAGTGTACAATGAGCAGTTCTTC. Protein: CASSEMRSSVVYNEQFF. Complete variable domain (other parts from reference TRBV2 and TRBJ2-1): EPEVTQTPSHQVTQMGQEVILRCVPISNHLYFYWYRQILGQKVEFLVSFYNNEISEKSEIFDDQFSVERPDGSNFTLKIRSTKLEDSAMYFCASSEMRSSVVYNEQFFGPGTRLTVL.

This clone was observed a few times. CDR3 nucleotide sequence: TGTGCCAGCAGTTTCCTAGGGACTAGTCCCTCGGAGACCCAGTACTTC. Its protein product is CASSFLGTSPSETQYF. The chain is built from TRBV28 and TRBJ2-5; TRBD2 agrees at 8 bases. The CDR3 extends over 16 amino acids. Unmatched junction bases numbered 11, after V lost 3 bases and J lost 5 bases. CDR1 and CDR2 (germline): MDHEN, SYDVKM.

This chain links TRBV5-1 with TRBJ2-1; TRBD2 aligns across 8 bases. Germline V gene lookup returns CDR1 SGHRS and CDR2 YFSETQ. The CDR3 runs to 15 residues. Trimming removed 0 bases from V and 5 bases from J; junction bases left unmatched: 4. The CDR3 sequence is CASSLGGSGDNEQFF. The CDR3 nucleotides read TGCGCCAGCAGCTTGGGAGGTAGCGGGGACAATGAGCAGTTCTTC.

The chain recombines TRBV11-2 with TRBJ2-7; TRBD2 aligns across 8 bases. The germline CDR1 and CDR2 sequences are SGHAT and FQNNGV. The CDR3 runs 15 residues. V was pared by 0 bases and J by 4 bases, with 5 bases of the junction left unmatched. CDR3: CASSLDLSGTYEQYF. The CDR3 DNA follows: TGTGCCAGCAGCTTAGATCTTAGCGGGACTTACGAGCAGTACTTC.

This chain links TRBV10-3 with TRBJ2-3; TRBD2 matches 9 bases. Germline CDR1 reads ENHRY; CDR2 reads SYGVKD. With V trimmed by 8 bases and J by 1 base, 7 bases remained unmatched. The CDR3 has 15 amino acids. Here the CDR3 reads CAISLAGGGTDTQYF. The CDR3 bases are TGTGCCATCTCTCTGGCGGGAGGGGGCACAGATACGCAGTATTTT.

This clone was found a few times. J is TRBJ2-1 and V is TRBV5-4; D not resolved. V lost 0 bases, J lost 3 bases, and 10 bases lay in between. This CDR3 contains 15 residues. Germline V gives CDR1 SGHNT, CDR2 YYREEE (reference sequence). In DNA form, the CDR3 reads TGTGCCAGCAGCTTGGGGTCGGAGAACTACAATGAGCAGTTCTTC. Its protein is CASSLGSENYNEQFF. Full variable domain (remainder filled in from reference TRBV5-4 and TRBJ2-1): ETGVTQSPTHLIKTRGQQVTLRCSSQSGHNTVSWYQQALGQGPQFIFQYYREEENGRGNFPPRFSGLQFPNYSSELNVNALELDDSALYLCASSLGSENYNEQFFGPGTRLTVL.

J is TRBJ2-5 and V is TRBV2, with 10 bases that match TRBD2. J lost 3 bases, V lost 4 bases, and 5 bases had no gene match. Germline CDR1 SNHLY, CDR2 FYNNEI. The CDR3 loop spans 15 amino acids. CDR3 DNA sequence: TGTGCCAGCAGTGGAACGGGACTAGCGAAAGAGACCCAGTACTTC. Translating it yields CASSGTGLAKETQYF.

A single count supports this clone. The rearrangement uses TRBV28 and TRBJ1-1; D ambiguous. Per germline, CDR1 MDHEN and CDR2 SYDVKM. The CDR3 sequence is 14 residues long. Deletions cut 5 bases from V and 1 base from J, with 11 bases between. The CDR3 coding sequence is TGTGCCAGCAGTCCGCCATGGCAGAACACTGAAGCTTTCTTT. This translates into CASSPPWQNTEAFF.